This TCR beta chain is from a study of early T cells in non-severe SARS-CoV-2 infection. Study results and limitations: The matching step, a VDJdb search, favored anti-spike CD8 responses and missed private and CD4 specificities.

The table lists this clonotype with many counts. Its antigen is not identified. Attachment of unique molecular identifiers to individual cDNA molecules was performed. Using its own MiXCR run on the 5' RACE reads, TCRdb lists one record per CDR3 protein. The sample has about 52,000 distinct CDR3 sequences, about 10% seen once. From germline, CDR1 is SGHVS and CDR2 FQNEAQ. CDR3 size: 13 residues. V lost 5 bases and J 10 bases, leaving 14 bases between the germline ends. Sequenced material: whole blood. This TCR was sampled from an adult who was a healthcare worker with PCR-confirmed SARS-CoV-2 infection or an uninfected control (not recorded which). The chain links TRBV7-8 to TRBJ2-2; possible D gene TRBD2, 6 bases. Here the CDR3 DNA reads TGTGCCAGCAGCCCGGGACTTGCTACGGAGCTGTTTTTT. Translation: CASSPGLATELFF.